Included here is one T cell receptor (beta chain) sequence, with context. Its antigen is not known. The data were obtained in a study of T cell responses to AZD1222 COVID-19 vaccine. Study-level findings and limits: Baseline serology detected seropositivity in only a handful of AZD1222 recipients. Sampling captured repertoires only after the peak T cell response.

Produced via immunoSEQ multiplex PCR; TCRdb's table is partial and in-frame only. The data contain approximately 150,000 clones, roughly nine tenths of them singletons. The material sequenced was peripheral blood, taken 28 days after the second AZD1222 dose. The origin of this receptor is an adult who received the AZD1222 COVID-19 vaccine.

The CDR3 nucleotides are TGTGCCAGCAGTGAGCTGGACGCCGAAGCTTACGAGCAGTACTTC. Protein sequence: CASSELDAEAYEQYF. This chain connects TRBV2 to TRBJ2-7; D not resolved. Germline V lookup: CDR1 SNHLY, CDR2 FYNNEI. This CDR3 comprises 15 residues. Between the trimmed V and J ends, which lost 3 bases and 4 bases, there was a span of 16 bases.